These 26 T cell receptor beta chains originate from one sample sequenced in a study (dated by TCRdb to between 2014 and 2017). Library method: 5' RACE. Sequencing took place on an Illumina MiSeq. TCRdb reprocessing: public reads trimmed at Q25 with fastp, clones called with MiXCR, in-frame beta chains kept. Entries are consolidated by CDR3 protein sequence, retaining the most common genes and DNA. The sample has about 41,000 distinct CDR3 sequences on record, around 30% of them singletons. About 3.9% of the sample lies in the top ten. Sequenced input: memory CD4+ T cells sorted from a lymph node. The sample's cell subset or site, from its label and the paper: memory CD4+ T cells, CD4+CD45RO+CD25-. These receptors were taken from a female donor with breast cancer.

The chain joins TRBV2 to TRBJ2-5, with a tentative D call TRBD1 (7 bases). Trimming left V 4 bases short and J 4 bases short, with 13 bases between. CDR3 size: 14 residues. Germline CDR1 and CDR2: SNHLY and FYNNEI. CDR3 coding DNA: TGTGCCAGCAGTGTCAACAGGGGAGGAGAGACCCAGTACTTC. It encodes CASSVNRGGETQYF.

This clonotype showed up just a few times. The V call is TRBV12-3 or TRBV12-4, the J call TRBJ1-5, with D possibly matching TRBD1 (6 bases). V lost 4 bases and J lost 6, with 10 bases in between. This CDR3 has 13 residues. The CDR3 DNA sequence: TGTGCCAGCAGTTACAGGGTGGGTCAGCCCCAGCATTTT. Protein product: CASSYRVGQPQHF.

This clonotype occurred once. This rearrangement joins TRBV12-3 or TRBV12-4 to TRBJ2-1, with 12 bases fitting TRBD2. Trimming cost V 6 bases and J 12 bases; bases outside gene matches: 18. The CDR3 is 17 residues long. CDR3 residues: CASSLRASGRGGLAQFF. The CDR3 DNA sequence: TGTGCCAGCAGCTTGCGGGCTAGCGGGAGGGGGGGGTTAGCGCAGTTCTTC.

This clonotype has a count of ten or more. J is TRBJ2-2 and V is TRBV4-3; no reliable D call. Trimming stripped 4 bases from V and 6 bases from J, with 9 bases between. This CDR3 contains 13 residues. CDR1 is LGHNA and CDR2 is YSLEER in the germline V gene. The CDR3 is CASSPLAAGELFF. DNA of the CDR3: TGCGCCAGCAGCCCCTTGGCGGCCGGGGAGCTGTTTTTT.

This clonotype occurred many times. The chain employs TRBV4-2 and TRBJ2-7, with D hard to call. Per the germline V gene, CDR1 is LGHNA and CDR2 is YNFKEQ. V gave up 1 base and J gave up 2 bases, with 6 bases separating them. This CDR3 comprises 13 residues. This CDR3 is CASSQGRAYEQYF. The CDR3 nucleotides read TGTGCCAGCAGCCAAGGGAGAGCCTACGAGCAGTACTTC.

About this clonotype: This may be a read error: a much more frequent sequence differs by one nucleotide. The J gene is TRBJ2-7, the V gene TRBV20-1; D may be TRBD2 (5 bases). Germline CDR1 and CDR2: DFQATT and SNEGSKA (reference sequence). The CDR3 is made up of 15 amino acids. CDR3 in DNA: TGCAGTACTAGAGATCTCGAGAATAGCTCCTACGAGCAGTACTTC. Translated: CSTRDLENSSYEQYF.

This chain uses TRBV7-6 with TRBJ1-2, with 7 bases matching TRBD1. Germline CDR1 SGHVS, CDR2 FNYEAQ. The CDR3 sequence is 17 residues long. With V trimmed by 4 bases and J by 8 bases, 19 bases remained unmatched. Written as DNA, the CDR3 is TGTGCCAGCAGCTCGGGACAGCCGGCTCCCCCGTATAAGGGCTACACCTTC. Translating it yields CASSSGQPAPPYKGYTF.

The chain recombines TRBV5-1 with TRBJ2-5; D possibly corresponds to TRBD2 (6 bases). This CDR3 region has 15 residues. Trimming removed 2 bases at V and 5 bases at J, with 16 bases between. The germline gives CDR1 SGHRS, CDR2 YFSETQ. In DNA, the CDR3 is TGCGCCAGCAGCTTACTTCAGGGACTCATGGAGACCCAGTACTTC. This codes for CASSLLQGLMETQYF.

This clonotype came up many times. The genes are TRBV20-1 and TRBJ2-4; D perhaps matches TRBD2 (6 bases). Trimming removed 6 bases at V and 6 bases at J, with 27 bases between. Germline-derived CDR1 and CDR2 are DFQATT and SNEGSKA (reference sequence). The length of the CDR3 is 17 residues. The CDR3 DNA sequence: TGCAGTGCCCCGCCCTCAGGCCCGGGCGGGACCGGAAACATTCAGTACTTC. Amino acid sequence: CSAPPSGPGGTGNIQYF.

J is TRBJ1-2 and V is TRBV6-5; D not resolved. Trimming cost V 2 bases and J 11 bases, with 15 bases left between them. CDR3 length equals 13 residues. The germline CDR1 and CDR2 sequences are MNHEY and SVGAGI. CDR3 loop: CASSYGSQTAYTF. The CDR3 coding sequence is TGTGCCAGCAGTTACGGAAGCCAGACGGCATACACCTTC.

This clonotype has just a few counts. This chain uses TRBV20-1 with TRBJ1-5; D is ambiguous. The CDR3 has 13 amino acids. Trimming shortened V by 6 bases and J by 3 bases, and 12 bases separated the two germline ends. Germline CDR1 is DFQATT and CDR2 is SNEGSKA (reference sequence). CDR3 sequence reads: CSAESDPNQPQHF. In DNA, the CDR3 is TGCAGTGCCGAGAGCGACCCCAATCAGCCCCAGCATTTT.

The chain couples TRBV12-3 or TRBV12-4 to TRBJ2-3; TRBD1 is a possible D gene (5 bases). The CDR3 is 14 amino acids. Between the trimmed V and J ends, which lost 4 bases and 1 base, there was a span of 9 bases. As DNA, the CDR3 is TGTGCCAGCAGTTCAGGGTTCGGCACAGATACGCAGTATTTT. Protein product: CASSSGFGTDTQYF.

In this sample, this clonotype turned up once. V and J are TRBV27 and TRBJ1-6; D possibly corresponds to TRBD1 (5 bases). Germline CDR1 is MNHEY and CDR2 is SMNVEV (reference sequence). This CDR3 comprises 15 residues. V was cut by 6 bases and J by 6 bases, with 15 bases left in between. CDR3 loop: CASSRRGQSNSPLHF. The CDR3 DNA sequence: TGTGCCAGCAGCCGAAGGGGCCAGAGTAATTCACCCCTCCACTTT.

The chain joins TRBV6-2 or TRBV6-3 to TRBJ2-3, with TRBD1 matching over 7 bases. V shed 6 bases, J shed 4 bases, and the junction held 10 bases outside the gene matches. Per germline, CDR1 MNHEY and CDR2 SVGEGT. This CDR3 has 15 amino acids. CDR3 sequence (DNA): TGTGCCAGCAGATATACAGGGGATGGCCCAGATACGCAGTATTTT. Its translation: CASRYTGDGPDTQYF.

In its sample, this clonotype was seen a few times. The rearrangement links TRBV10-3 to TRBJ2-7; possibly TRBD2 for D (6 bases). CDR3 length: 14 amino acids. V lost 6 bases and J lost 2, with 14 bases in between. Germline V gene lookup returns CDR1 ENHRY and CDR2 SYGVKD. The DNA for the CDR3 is TGTGCCATCAGGGAGGGAGTAGCTGCCTACGAGCAGTACTTC. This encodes CAIREGVAAYEQYF.

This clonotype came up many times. In DNA form, the CDR3 reads TGTGCCAGCAGTTATAATCCGGACGGGGAGCTGTTTTTT. The encoded protein is CASSYNPDGELFF. The chain uses TRBV6-5 and TRBJ2-2; D ambiguous. CDR3 length: 13 amino acids. From germline, CDR1 is MNHEY and CDR2 SVGAGI. V lost 3 bases, J lost 7 bases, and 9 bases lay in between.

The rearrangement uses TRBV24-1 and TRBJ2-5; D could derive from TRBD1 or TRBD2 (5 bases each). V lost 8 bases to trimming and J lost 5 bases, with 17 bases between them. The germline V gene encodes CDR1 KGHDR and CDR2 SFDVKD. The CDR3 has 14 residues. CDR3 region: CATTSRGEGETQYF. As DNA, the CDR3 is TGTGCCACCACCAGTCGAGGGGAAGGGGAGACCCAGTACTTC.

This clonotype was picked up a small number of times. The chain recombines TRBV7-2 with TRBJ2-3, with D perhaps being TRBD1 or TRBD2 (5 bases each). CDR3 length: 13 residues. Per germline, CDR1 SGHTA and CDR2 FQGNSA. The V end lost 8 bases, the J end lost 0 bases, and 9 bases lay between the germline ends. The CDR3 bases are TGTGCCAGCGGTCGGGACAGCACAGATACGCAGTATTTT. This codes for CASGRDSTDTQYF.

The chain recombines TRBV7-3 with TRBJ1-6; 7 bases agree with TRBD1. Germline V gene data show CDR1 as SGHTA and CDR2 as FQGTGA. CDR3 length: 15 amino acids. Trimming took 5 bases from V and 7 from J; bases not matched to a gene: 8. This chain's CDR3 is CASSQRDSANSPLHF. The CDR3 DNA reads TGTGCCAGCAGCCAGCGGGACAGTGCGAATTCACCCCTCCACTTT.

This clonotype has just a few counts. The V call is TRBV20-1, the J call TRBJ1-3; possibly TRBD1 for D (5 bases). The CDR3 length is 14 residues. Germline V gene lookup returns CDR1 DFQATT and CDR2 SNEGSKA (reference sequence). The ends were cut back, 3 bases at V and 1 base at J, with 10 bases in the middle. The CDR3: CSARIQGSGNTIYF. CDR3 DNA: TGCAGTGCTAGGATCCAGGGATCTGGAAACACCATATATTTT.

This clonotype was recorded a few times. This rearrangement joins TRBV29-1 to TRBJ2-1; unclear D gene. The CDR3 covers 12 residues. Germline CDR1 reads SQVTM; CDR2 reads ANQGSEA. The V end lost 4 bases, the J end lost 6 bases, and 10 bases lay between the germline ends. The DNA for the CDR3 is TGCAGCGTTGTGGGCGGAAGCAATGAGCAGTTCTTC. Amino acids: CSVVGGSNEQFF.

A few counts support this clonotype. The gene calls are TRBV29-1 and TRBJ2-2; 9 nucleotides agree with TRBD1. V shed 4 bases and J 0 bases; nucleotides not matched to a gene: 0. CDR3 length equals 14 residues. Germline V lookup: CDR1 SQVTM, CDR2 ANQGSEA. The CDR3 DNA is TGCAGCGTTGGGGACAGGGCGAACACCGGGGAGCTGTTTTTT. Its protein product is CSVGDRANTGELFF.

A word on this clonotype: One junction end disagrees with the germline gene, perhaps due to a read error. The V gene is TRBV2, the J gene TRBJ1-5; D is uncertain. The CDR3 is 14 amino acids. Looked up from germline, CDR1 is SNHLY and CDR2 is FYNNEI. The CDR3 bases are TGTACCAGCAACGAGTATATTGGCAATCAGCCCCAGCATTTT. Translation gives CTSNEYIGNQPQHF.

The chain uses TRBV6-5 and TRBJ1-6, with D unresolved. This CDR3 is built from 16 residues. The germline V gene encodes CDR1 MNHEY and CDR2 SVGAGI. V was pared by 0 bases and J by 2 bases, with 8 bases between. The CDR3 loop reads CASSYSGGTYNSPLHF. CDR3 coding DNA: TGTGCCAGCAGTTACTCAGGAGGTACCTATAATTCACCCCTCCACTTT.

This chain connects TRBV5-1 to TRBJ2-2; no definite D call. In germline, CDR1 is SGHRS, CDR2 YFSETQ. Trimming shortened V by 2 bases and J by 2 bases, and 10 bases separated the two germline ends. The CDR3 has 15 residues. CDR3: CASSLDATNTGELFF. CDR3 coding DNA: TGCGCCAGCAGCTTAGACGCAACCAACACCGGGGAGCTGTTTTTT.

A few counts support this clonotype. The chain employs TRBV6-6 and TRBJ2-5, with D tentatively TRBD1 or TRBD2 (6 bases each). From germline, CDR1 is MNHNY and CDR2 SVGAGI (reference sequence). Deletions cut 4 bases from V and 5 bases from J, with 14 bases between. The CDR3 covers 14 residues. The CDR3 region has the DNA TGTGCCAGCAGTTTCTTCGGGGGCCGGGAGACCCAGTACTTC. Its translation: CASSFFGGRETQYF.